This T cell receptor beta chain was sequenced for a study of blood T cell repertoires in COVID-19. Study at large: Acute and convalescent COVID-19 samples came from the United States, Italy and Spain. Sources were T cells, B-cell-depleted T cells, or PBMCs; the material itself was cDNA or gDNA.

Sequencing used immunoSEQ multiplex PCR; TCRdb keeps in-frame clones, though not all of them. The repertoire has over 200,000 clones, around 84% of them found once; the top ten carry 2% to 2.5%. CDR1 is MGHRA, CDR2 YSYEKL, per germline. The CDR3 consists of 16 residues. Trimming removed 1 base at V and 6 bases at J, with 18 bases between. The rearrangement joins TRBV4-1 to TRBJ1-2, with TRBD1 as a possible D gene (6 bases). The sequence was obtained from a middle-aged man who had recovered from COVID-19. Sequences were obtained from peripheral blood. The CDR3 loop reads CASSQGVLGQVHGYTF. The CDR3, as DNA: TGCGCCAGCAGCCAAGGGGTTTTGGGACAAGTCCATGGCTACACCTTC.